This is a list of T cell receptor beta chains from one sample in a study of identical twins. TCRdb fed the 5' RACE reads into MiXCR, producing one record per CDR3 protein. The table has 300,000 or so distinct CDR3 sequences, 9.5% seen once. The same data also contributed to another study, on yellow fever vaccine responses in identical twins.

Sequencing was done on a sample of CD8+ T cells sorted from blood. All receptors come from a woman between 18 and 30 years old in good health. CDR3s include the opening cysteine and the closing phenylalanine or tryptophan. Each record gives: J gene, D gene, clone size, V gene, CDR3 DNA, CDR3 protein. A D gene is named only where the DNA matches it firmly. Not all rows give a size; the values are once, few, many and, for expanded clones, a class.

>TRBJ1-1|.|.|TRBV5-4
TGTGCCTATTTAGTCGGGTATGAAGCTTTCTTT
CAYLVGYEAFF
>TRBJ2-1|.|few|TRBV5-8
TGTGCCAGCAGCCCGAGGGACCCGACGTTTCCCAATGAGCAGTTCTTC
CASSPRDPTFPNEQFF
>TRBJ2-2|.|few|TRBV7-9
TGTGCCAGCGAACAGGGAGTCACCGGGGAGCTGTTTTTT
CASEQGVTGELFF
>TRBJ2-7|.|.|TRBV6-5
TGTGCCAGCAGTTACTCGGGGGACACCCGCGAGCAGTACTTC
CASSYSGDTREQYF
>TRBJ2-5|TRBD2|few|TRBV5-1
TGCGCCAGCAGCTTGGACTGGCTAGCGGGCCTGGGGCAAGAGACCCAGTACTTC
CASSLDWLAGLGQETQYF
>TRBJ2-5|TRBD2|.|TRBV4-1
TGCGCCAGCAGCCCACTAGCGGGAGCGGGTGGGCTAAGGGAGACCCAGTACTTC
CASSPLAGAGGLRETQYF
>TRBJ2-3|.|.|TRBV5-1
TGCGCCAGCAGTTCGTTTGAGGAGACCACAGATACGCAGTATTTT
CASSSFEETTDTQYF
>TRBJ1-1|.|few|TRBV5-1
TGCGCCAGCAGCTTGGAAGCACGGGACACTGAAGCTTTCTTT
CASSLEARDTEAFF
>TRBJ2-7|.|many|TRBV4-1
TGCGCCAGCAGCCAAGATCGGGGACCCCCCAACGAGCAGTACTTC
CASSQDRGPPNEQYF
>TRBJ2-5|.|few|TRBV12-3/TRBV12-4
TGTGCCAGCAGCCACCGACTAGTAGATGAGACCCAGTACTTC
CASSHRLVDETQYF
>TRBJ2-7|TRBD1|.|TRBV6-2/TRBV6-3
TGTGCCAGCAGTCAGGAGACAGGGTTCGATGCCGAGCAGTACTTC
CASSQETGFDAEQYF
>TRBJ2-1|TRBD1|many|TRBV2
TGTGCCAGCAGTGAAGGGACAGGGGGGTCCTACAATGAGCAGTTCTTC
CASSEGTGGSYNEQFF
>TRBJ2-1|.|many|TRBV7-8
TGTGCCAGCAGCCCAAGGGGAAGATATGAGCAGTTCTTC
CASSPRGRYEQFF
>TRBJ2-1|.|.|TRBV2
TGTGCCAGCAGTGAAGGTACAGGGACGATCTCCGATGAGCAGTTCTTC
CASSEGTGTISDEQFF
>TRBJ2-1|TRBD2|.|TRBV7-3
TGTGCCAGCAGTCCGCAAGTTGGGGGGGCCTACAATGAGCAGTTCTTC
CASSPQVGGAYNEQFF
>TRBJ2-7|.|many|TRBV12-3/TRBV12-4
TGTGCCAGCAGTTTAGCTGGAGTTGGTTCCGAGCAGTACTTC
CASSLAGVGSEQYF
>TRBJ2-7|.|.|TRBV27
TGTGCCAGCAGCCTGGGGTGGGGCGGTCTAGGCTACGAGCAGTACTTC
CASSLGWGGLGYEQYF
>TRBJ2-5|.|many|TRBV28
TGTGCCAGCAGTTTATTCGTGGACTCCGAGACCCAGTACTTC
CASSLFVDSETQYF
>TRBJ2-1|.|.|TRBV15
TGTGCCACCAGCACTGACGACAGTTACAATGAGCAGTTCTTC
CATSTDDSYNEQFF
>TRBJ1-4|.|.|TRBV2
TGTGCCATCCTACACATCGAGACTAATGAAAAACTGTTTTTT
CAILHIETNEKLFF
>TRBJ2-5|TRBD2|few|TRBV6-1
TGTGCCAGTTCTAGCGGGAGTTTAGAGACCCAGTACTTC
CASSSGSLETQYF
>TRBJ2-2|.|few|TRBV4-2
TGTGCCAGCAGCCCCCTCAAGGGGGAGCTGTTTTTT
CASSPLKGELFF